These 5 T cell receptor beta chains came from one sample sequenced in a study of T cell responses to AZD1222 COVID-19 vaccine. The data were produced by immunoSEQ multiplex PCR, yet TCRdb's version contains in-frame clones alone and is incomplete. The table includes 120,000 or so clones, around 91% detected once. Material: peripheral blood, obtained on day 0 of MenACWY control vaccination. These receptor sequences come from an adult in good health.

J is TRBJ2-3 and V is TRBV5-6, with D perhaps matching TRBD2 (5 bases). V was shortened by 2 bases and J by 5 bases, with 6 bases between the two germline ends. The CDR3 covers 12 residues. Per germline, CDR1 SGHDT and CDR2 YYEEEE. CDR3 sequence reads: CASSLLVDTQYF. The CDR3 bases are TGTGCCAGCAGCTTACTAGTAGATACGCAGTATTTT.

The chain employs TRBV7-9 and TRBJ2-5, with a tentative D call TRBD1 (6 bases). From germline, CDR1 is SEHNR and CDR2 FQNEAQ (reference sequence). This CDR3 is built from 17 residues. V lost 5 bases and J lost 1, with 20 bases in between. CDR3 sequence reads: CASSHQWTASTQETQYF. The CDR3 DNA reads TGTGCCAGCAGCCACCAATGGACAGCCTCCACCCAAGAGACCCAGTACTTC.

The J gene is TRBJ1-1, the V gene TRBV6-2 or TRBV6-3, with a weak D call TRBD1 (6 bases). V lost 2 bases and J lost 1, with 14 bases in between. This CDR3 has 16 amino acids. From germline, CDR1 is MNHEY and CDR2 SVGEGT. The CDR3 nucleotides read TGTGCCAGCAGTTACGGGACAACAGCAAAGAACACTGAAGCTTTCTTT. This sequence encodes CASSYGTTAKNTEAFF.

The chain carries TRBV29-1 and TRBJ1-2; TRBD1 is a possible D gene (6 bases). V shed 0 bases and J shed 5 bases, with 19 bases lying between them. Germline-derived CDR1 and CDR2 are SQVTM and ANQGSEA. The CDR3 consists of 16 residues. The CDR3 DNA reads TGCAGCGTTGAAGATCCCTTGACAGGTCCCTCTTATGGCTACACCTTC. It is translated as CSVEDPLTGPSYGYTF.

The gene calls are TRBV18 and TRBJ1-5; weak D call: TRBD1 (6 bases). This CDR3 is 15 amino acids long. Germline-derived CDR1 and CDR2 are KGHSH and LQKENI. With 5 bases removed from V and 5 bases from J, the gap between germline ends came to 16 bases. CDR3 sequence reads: CASSSQGSWDQPQHF. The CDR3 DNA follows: TGTGCCAGCTCATCGCAGGGGAGTTGGGATCAGCCCCAGCATTTT.